The T cell receptor beta chain under discussion was sequenced for a study of T cell repertoires in cytomegalovirus infection. About the study: Indications came from public TCR beta signatures; they pointed to CMV infection and to a matching HLA type.

About this clonotype: Its antigen is as yet unknown.

Each CDR3 protein gets one entry after TCRdb re-called the reads with MiXCR. The table shows approximately 600,000 distinct CDR3 sequences, with 40% occurring only once. The material was cultured PBMCs, obtained from culture after CMV antigen stimulation. This sequence was found in a human donor in good health (CMV status not recorded). Some clones in this sample may be carry-over from other donors' samples.

CDR3 residues: CASRRVVSNQPQHF. CDR3 nucleotide sequence: TGTGCCAGCAGGAGGGTGGTAAGCAATCAGCCCCAGCATTTT. The chain has TRBV6-2 or TRBV6-3 and TRBJ1-5; D gene uncertain. The CDR3 has 14 amino acids. V was clipped by 6 bases and J by 1 base, with 10 bases between them. Germline CDR1 is MNHEY and CDR2 is SVGEGT.